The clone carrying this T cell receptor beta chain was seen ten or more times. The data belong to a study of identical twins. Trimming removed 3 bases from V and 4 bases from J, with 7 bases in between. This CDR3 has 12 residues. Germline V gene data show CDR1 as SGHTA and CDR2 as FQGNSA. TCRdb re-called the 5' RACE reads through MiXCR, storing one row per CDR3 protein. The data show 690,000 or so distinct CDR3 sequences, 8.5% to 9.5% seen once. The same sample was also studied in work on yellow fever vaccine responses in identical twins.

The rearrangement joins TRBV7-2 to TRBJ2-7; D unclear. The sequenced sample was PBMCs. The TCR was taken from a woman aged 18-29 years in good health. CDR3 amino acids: CASSFTVYEQYF. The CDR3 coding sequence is TGTGCCAGCAGCTTCACAGTTTACGAGCAGTACTTC.